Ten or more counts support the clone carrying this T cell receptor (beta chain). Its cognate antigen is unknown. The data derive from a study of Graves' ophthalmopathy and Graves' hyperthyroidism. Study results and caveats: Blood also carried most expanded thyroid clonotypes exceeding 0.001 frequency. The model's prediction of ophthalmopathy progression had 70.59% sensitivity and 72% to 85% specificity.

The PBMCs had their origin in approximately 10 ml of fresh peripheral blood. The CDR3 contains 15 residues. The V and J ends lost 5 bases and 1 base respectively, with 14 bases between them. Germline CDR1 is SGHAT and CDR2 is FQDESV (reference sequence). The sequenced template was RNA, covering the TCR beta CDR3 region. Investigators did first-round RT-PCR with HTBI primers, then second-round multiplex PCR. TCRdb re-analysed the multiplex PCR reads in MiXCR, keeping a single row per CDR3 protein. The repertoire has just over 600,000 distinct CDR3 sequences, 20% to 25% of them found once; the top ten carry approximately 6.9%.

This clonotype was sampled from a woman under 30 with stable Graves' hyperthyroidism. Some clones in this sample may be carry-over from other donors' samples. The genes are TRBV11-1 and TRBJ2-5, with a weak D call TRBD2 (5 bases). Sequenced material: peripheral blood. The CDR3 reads CASSASRVPQETQYF. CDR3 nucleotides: TGTGCCAGCAGCGCTAGCAGAGTGCCCCAAGAGACCCAGTACTTC.